This record looks at one T cell receptor (beta chain) sequence and its context. This sample was taken from a study of blood T cell repertoires in COVID-19. Study as a whole: Whether acute or convalescent, the COVID-19 samples came from the United States, Italy and Spain. The analysed material was cDNA or gDNA that came from T cells, B-cell-depleted T cells, or PBMCs.

J was trimmed by 6 bases and V by 11 bases; bases with no gene match: 10. This CDR3 is built from 13 residues. CDR1 ENHRY and CDR2 SYGVKD come from the germline V gene. As handled by the study authors: Quantification of nucleated cells was approximated via reference gene primer amplification. Data came from immunoSEQ multiplex PCR; TCRdb stores just in-frame clones and leaves some out. The DNA gave D and trimming, while V, J and clone size come from that table. This sample has about 280,000 clones, with about 89% found just once. The origin of this receptor is a man in his forties or fifties with acute or convalescent COVID-19. The sample consisted of peripheral blood. V usage is TRBV10-3 and J usage is TRBJ2-3; 8 bases are a match to TRBD1. CDR3 protein: CAVTGANGDTQYF. CDR3 sequence (DNA): TGTGCCGTGACAGGGGCAAATGGCGATACGCAGTATTTT.